The clone carrying this T cell receptor beta chain was counted a few times. The antigen is undetermined. This sequence may be a read error, since a much larger clone differs from it by one base. The lymph nodes were axillary draining lymph nodes from breast cancer patients. MiXCR, run by TCRdb on the multiplex PCR reads, gives a single entry per CDR3 protein. The sample records some 250,000 distinct CDR3 sequences, around 34% being singletons. This entry belongs to a study of breast tumors, draining lymph nodes, adjacent tissues. Findings of the study overall: Data only fit, rather than demonstrated, lymph node origin of most tumor T cells. Luminal-like breast cancer showed significantly greater tumor-nontumor repertoire similarity than basal-like breast cancer did. The data were judged consistent with most tumor T cells coming from lymph node and expanding in tumor.

CDR3 length: 14 amino acids. With 1 base removed from V and 9 bases from J, the gap between germline ends came to 10 bases. Germline V gene data show CDR1 as SGHAT and CDR2 as FQNNGV. The receptor was isolated from a female donor with breast cancer. Some clones in this sample may be carry-over from other donors' samples. Sequenced: axillary lymph node tissue. This chain joins TRBV11-2 and TRBJ1-6, with D possibly TRBD1 on 5 matching bases. The CDR3: CASSLAGTTSPLHF. CDR3 nucleotides: TGTGCCAGCAGCTTAGCGGGGACTACTTCACCCCTCCACTTT.